Presented here are 2 T cell receptor beta chains from one specimen sequenced in a study of shared clonotypes between healthy human individuals. This table comes from immunoSEQ multiplex PCR, and its TCRdb copy is limited to in-frame clones, with some not included. This table has about 2 million clones, over 85% appearing once. Sequenced material: naive CD4+ T cells sorted from blood. The subset was: CD45RA+ positively selected. The receptors originated from a man in his late teens or twenties in good health.

The chain couples TRBV2 to TRBJ2-2; D ambiguous. Per the germline V gene, CDR1 is SNHLY and CDR2 is FYNNEI. V was trimmed by 4 bases and J by 0 bases, leaving 9 bases between them. CDR3 length: 15 amino acids. The CDR3 DNA reads TGTGCCAGCAGTGGTGAAGCCGCGAACACCGGGGAGCTGTTTTTT. This sequence encodes CASSGEAANTGELFF.

This clone was observed a handful of times. The chain employs TRBV29-1 and TRBJ2-2; TRBD1 aligns across 7 bases. V shed 7 bases, J shed 3 bases, and the junction held 11 bases outside the gene matches. The CDR3 runs to 15 residues. Germline CDR1 and CDR2: SQVTM and ANQGSEA. CDR3 sequence reads: CSARLDRPDTGELFF. CDR3 nucleotides: TGCAGCGCCCGCCTGGACAGGCCCGACACCGGGGAGCTGTTTTTT.